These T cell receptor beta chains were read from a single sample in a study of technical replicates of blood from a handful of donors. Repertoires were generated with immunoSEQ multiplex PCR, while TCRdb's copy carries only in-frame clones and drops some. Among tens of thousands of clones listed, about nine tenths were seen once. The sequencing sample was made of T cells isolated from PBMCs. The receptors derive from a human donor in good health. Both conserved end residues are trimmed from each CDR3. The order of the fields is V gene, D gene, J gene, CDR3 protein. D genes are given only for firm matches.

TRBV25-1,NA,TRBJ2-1,ASSQWGDNEQF
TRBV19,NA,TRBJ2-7,ASSMAATDYYEQY
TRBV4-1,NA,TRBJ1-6,ASRRDTSVLDYNSPLH
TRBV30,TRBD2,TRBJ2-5,AWSPLAGTQETQY
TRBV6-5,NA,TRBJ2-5,ASSHREKETQY
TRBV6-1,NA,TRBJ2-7,ASTLTGIEQY
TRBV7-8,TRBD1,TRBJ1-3,ASSLGTGSGNTIY
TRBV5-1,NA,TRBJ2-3,ASSFRSGSADTQY
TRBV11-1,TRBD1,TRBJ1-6,ASSADRAWNSPLH
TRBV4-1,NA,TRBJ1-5,ASSQPTRVQPQH
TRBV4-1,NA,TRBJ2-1,ASSQAGYEQF
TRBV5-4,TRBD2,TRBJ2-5,ASSSLAGQETQY
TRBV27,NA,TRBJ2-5,ASSSKETQY
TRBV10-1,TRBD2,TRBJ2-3,ASSEPETSGATDTQY
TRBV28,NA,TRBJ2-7,ASSYGVTYEQY
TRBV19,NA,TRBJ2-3,ASSTQGSDTQY
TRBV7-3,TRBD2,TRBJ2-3,ASSSRRTSGASTDTQY
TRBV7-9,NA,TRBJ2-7,ASSSGDYEQY
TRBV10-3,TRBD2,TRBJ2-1,AIRAELAGYNEQF
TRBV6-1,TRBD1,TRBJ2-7,ASSEGTGPVYEQY
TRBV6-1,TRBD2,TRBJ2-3,ASSEGFSGSYDTQY
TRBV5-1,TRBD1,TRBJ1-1,ASRELLTDREREAF
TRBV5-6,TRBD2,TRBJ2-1,ASSLLLAGGLYNEQF
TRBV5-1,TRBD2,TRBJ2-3,ASRETPGLAGDTQY
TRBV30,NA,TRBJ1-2,AWSVSGDYT
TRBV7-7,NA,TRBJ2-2,ASSLTVSGELF
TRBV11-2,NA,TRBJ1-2,ATRGEAGGYT